This T cell receptor beta chain was identified in a study of post-analysis software for immune sequencing data. Overall study results and limits: Higher frequency in patients than in controls was seen for about five TRBV segments, with TRBV5-6, TRBV5-1 and TRBV20-1 among them.

Regarding this clonotype: The antigen remains unidentified.

V gave up 5 bases and J gave up 2 bases, with 19 bases separating them. The CDR3 runs 18 residues. Germline assignment: CDR1 SEHNR and CDR2 FQNEAQ (reference sequence). TCR beta cDNA libraries had unique molecular identifiers. TCRdb ran MiXCR on the PCR reads and lists one entry per CDR3 protein. The sample lists approximately 180,000 distinct CDR3 sequences; about 30% were seen once. V usage is TRBV7-9 and J usage is TRBJ2-6; tentatively, D is TRBD1 (6 bases). The specimen sequenced was blood. This sequence was found in a girl aged 5 to 17 with multiple sclerosis. The CDR3 DNA is TGTGCCAGCAGCCTACTCAATTACAGGGACGCTGGGGCCAACGTCCTGACTTTC. Protein sequence: CASSLLNYRDAGANVLTF.